Listed here are 29 T cell receptor beta chains from one sample, sequenced in a study of control samples from healthy donors and cancer patients. The assay was immunoSEQ multiplex PCR, and TCRdb's table has in-frame clones only and misses some. The data hold about 90,000 clones, with about nine tenths observed a single time. Material: blood. These receptors all come from a woman aged 18-29 years in good health.

V is TRBV5-1 and J is TRBJ2-5; D uncertain. Looked up from germline, CDR1 is SGHRS and CDR2 is YFSETQ. The CDR3 has 13 residues. V lost 4 bases, J lost 0 bases, and 7 bases lay in between. The chain's CDR3 is CASSQPYQETQYF. CDR3 sequence (DNA): TGCGCCAGCAGCCAACCGTACCAAGAGACCCAGTACTTC.

With respect to this clone: Compared with germline, one end of the junction differs, possibly owing to a read error. This chain links TRBV6-5 with TRBJ2-7; 8 nucleotides match TRBD1. Looked up from germline, CDR1 is MNHEY and CDR2 is SVGAGI. The CDR3 consists of 15 residues. The CDR3 region has the DNA TGTGCCAGTCCTCCAGGGGGCGGGAAGGACTACGGGCAGTACTTC. Protein sequence: CASPPGGGKDYGQYF.

This chain joins TRBV27 and TRBJ2-2; the D gene could be TRBD1 or TRBD2 (7 bases each). Germline lookup yields CDR1 MNHEY and CDR2 SMNVEV (reference sequence). The CDR3 has 18 residues. V was clipped by 7 bases and J by 0 bases, with 21 bases between them. The CDR3 is CASIRGEGRGPNTGELFF. The CDR3 region has the DNA TGTGCCAGCATCAGGGGGGAGGGGCGGGGTCCGAACACCGGGGAGCTGTTTTTT.

This clone was counted a single time. The V gene is TRBV6-5, the J gene TRBJ1-1, with a weak D call TRBD1 (5 bases). V lost 5 bases and J lost 1, with 14 bases in between. The CDR3 has 15 amino acids. Germline V gives CDR1 MNHEY, CDR2 SVGAGI. CDR3 DNA: TGTGCCAGCAGTAGCTGGACATCGGCGAACACTGAAGCTTTCTTT. This codes for CASSSWTSANTEAFF.

The rearrangement uses TRBV19 and TRBJ1-1, with D possibly matching TRBD1 (6 bases). CDR1 LNHDA and CDR2 SQIVND come from the germline V gene (reference sequence). The CDR3 is made up of 12 amino acids. V was shortened by 6 bases and J by 3 bases, with 8 bases between the two germline ends. CDR3 sequence (DNA): TGTGCCAGTAGCCACAGGGACACTGAAGCTTTCTTT. It encodes CASSHRDTEAFF.

The rearrangement links TRBV19 to TRBJ1-2; D is perhaps TRBD1 (5 bases). Deletions cut 7 bases from V and 4 bases from J, with 16 bases between. CDR1 is LNHDA and CDR2 is SQIVND in the germline V gene (reference sequence). The CDR3 has 14 amino acids. CDR3 sequence: CASTDPGRTYGYTF. In DNA, the CDR3 is TGTGCCAGTACCGACCCGGGACGGACCTATGGCTACACCTTC.

The chain uses TRBV14 and TRBJ1-1, with D tentatively TRBD1 (5 bases). Germline values: CDR1 SGHDN, CDR2 FVKESK. The V end lost 3 bases, the J end lost 7 bases, and 18 bases lay between the germline ends. The CDR3 loop spans 15 amino acids. CDR3 nucleotides: TGTGCCAGCAGCCATTTGCGGGGGGAGACTTTTGAAGCTTTCTTT. Its protein is CASSHLRGETFEAFF.

The rearrangement uses TRBV4-1 and TRBJ2-7, with a weak D call TRBD1 (6 bases). V was clipped by 1 base and J by 6 bases, with 16 bases between them. The CDR3 totals 15 residues. The V gene's germline CDR1 is MGHRA and CDR2 YSYEKL. The CDR3 DNA sequence: TGCGCCAGCAGCCAAGTCCCAGGGGCTTTCGGCGAGCAGTACTTC. It encodes CASSQVPGAFGEQYF.

V usage is TRBV6-1 and J usage is TRBJ2-5; TRBD1 aligns across 8 bases. Germline V CDR1 and CDR2: MNHNS, SASEGT. Unmatched junction bases numbered 5, after V lost 2 bases and J lost 3 bases. The CDR3 has 15 amino acids. The DNA of the CDR3 is TGTGCCAGCAGTGAAAGTGGGGGACAGGAAGAGACCCAGTACTTC. Translating it yields CASSESGGQEETQYF.

The chain uses TRBV4-1 and TRBJ2-7; tentative D call: TRBD2 (7 bases). Looked up from germline, CDR1 is MGHRA and CDR2 is YSYEKL. V was trimmed by 4 bases and J by 0 bases, leaving 25 bases between them. The CDR3 sequence is 19 residues long. The CDR3 nucleotides read TGCGCCAGCAGCCCGAGGGAGGGACACATCTCCTCGAGCTCCTACGAGCAGTACTTC. This sequence encodes CASSPREGHISSSSYEQYF.

The V call is TRBV7-9, the J call TRBJ1-1; a weak D match, TRBD1 (6 bases). The CDR3 runs 15 residues. V dropped 5 bases and J dropped 4 bases, with 17 bases sitting between them. Germline lookup yields CDR1 SEHNR and CDR2 FQNEAQ (reference sequence). CDR3: CASSDAYSGATEAFF. The CDR3 DNA reads TGTGCCAGCAGCGACGCTTACTCGGGGGCCACTGAAGCTTTCTTT.

J is TRBJ1-2 and V is TRBV19; a weak D match, TRBD1 (6 bases). CDR3 length: 13 amino acids. Trimming shortened V by 10 bases and J by 4 bases, and 16 bases separated the two germline ends. The V gene's germline CDR1 is LNHDA and CDR2 SQIVND (reference sequence). CDR3 coding DNA: TGTGCCACTACGTACGGGACAACCTATGGCTACACCTTC. It codes for CATTYGTTYGYTF.

This clone turned up a few times. The CDR3 loop reads CATSDLYGERGVGEQFF. The CDR3 DNA sequence: TGTGCCACCAGTGACCTATATGGGGAGCGGGGCGTCGGTGAGCAGTTCTTC. V is TRBV24-1 and J is TRBJ2-1, with 7 bases matching TRBD2. Germline CDR1 is KGHDR and CDR2 is SFDVKD. This CDR3 contains 17 residues. The V gene end was trimmed by 4 bases and the J gene end by 9 bases; junction bases not matched to a gene: 17.

The chain uses TRBV5-1 and TRBJ2-7; either TRBD1 or TRBD2 may supply D (5 bases each). The V end lost 0 bases, the J end lost 4 bases, and 17 bases lay between the germline ends. Looked up from germline, CDR1 is SGHRS and CDR2 is YFSETQ. The CDR3 loop spans 16 amino acids. In DNA, the CDR3 is TGCGCCAGCAGCTTGGATATGGCAGGGAGTCCTTACGAGCAGTACTTC. It is translated as CASSLDMAGSPYEQYF.

The V gene is TRBV11-3, the J gene TRBJ2-5; 8 nucleotides align to TRBD2. The CDR3 length is 16 residues. Germline V gene data show CDR1 as SGHNT and CDR2 as YENEEA. The J segment lost 4 bases and the V segment lost 5 bases, leaving 12 bases of the junction unmatched. The CDR3 DNA reads TGTGCCAGCAGCGAAACTTCTAGCGGGCCCGGAGAGACCCAGTACTTC. Encoded protein: CASSETSSGPGETQYF.

The rearrangement links TRBV3-1 (or the pseudogene TRBV3-2) to TRBJ1-2; D may be TRBD1 (5 bases). This CDR3 has 15 amino acids. The ends were cut back, 0 bases at V and 3 bases at J, with 11 bases in the middle. Germline CDR1 LGHDT, CDR2 YNNKEL (reference sequence). CDR3 residues: CASSQEGVGYYGYTF. In DNA form, the CDR3 reads TGTGCCAGCAGCCAAGAGGGGGTGGGCTACTATGGCTACACCTTC.

This chain connects TRBV19 to TRBJ1-2; 12 bases match TRBD1. V shed 6 bases and J 6 bases; nucleotides not matched to a gene: 8. Germline V gives CDR1 LNHDA, CDR2 SQIVND (reference sequence). The CDR3 sequence is 15 residues long. The CDR3 DNA sequence: TGTGCCAGTAGGGACGCCGGGACAGGGGGCGATGGCTACACCTTC. This gives the protein CASRDAGTGGDGYTF.

On this clone: The junction and the germline gene differ at one end; a read error may be behind it. The gene calls are TRBV2 and TRBJ2-3; 9 nucleotides match TRBD2. Germline V gene lookup returns CDR1 SNHLY and CDR2 FYNNEI. There are 16 residues in the CDR3. Here the CDR3 reads CASREELAGVLDTQYF. The CDR3 nucleotides read TGTGCCAGCAGGGAAGAACTAGCGGGCGTACTAGATACGCAGTATTTT.

The rearrangement links TRBV3-1 (or the pseudogene TRBV3-2) to TRBJ1-4; possible D gene TRBD1, 5 bases. V was trimmed by 6 bases and J by 4 bases, leaving 9 bases between them. Germline CDR1 LGHDT, CDR2 YNNKEL (reference sequence). The CDR3 length is 13 residues. In DNA form, the CDR3 reads TGTGCCAGCAGGCTCAGGGATAATGAAAAACTGTTTTTT. Encoded protein: CASRLRDNEKLFF.

This chain connects TRBV5-1 to TRBJ1-5, with a weak D call TRBD1 (6 bases). The V end lost 4 bases, the J end lost 7 bases, and 15 bases lay between the germline ends. The CDR3 has 14 residues. Germline V CDR1 and CDR2: SGHRS, YFSETQ. CDR3 loop: CASSASGAGQPQHF. The CDR3 nucleotides read TGCGCCAGCAGCGCTTCAGGGGCGGGACAGCCCCAGCATTTT.

This chain uses TRBV12-3 or TRBV12-4 with TRBJ1-3; D may be TRBD1 (6 bases). Trimming took off 6 bases at V and 4 bases at J, with 10 bases between the two ends. This CDR3 has 13 amino acids. CDR3 DNA: TGTGCCAGCAGACGGGACATGGGAAACACCATATATTTT. The encoded protein is CASRRDMGNTIYF.

J is TRBJ1-2 and V is TRBV5-6, with D hard to call. Deletions cut 1 base from V and 8 bases from J, with 9 bases between. The germline V gene encodes CDR1 SGHDT and CDR2 YYEEEE. This CDR3 has 12 amino acids. This chain's CDR3 is CASSLRESGYTF. The CDR3 DNA reads as TGTGCCAGCAGCTTGAGGGAATCCGGCTACACCTTC.

The chain combines TRBV6-5 with TRBJ1-2; the D is unclear. CDR1 and CDR2 from the germline V gene are MNHEY and SVGAGI. Between the trimmed V and J ends, which lost 7 bases and 2 bases, there was a span of 17 bases. This CDR3 is built from 15 residues. CDR3 DNA sequence: TGTGCCAGCACCCCGACTATGACTCGGAACTATGGCTACACCTTC. Translating gives CASTPTMTRNYGYTF.

The rearrangement links TRBV5-8 to TRBJ1-2, with 7 bases identical to TRBD1. This CDR3 spans 11 amino acids. V dropped 3 bases and J dropped 7; count of bases not matched to a gene: 0. From germline, CDR1 is SGHTS and CDR2 YDEGEE. The CDR3 nucleotides are TGTGCCAGCAGCTCAGGGGGTGGCTACACCTTC. Amino acids: CASSSGGGYTF.

This clone came up once. V gene TRBV7-6 combines with J gene TRBJ1-4, with 7 positions matching TRBD1. Trimming removed 5 bases from V and 6 bases from J; junction bases left unmatched: 9. The germline CDR1 and CDR2 sequences are SGHVS and FNYEAQ. This CDR3 has 15 residues. Here the CDR3 DNA reads TGTGCCAGCAGCCCTACCTCCGGGACAGATGAAAAACTGTTTTTT. Translation: CASSPTSGTDEKLFF.

This chain joins TRBV9 and TRBJ2-2; TRBD1 matches 9 bases. The CDR3 runs to 17 residues. The germline V gene has CDR1 SGDLS and CDR2 YYNGEE. With V trimmed by 1 base and J by 6 bases, 10 bases remained unmatched. The CDR3 reads CASSVRDGTGLAGELFF. The CDR3 nucleotides read TGTGCCAGCAGCGTACGTGACGGGACAGGGTTGGCCGGGGAGCTGTTTTTT.

The chain is built from TRBV3-1 (or the pseudogene TRBV3-2) and TRBJ2-7; D uncertain. The V gene lost 6 bases and the J gene lost 3 bases, with 15 bases spanning the gap. The CDR3 loop spans 14 amino acids. Per the germline V gene, CDR1 is LGHDT and CDR2 is YNNKEL (reference sequence). CDR3 nucleotides: TGTGCCAGCAGACAGAGTACTGAACTCTACGAGCAGTACTTC. This sequence encodes CASRQSTELYEQYF.

This clone was observed a single time. The V gene is TRBV11-2, the J gene TRBJ1-1; a weak D match, TRBD1 (5 bases). CDR3 length: 15 residues. The V gene's germline CDR1 is SGHAT and CDR2 FQNNGV. The V and J ends lost 4 bases and 5 bases respectively, with 17 bases between them. For the CDR3, the DNA is TGTGCCAGCAGCTGTTGGGGCTGTGAGGAAACTGAAGCTTTCTTT. It is translated as CASSCWGCEETEAFF.

The gene calls are TRBV9 and TRBJ1-1, with TRBD1 matching 7 bases. Germline V lookup: CDR1 SGDLS, CDR2 YYNGEE. The CDR3 length is 15 residues. J gave up 4 bases and V 4 bases, and 10 bases lay outside the gene matches. In nucleotides, the CDR3 is TGTGCCAGCAGCCCGGAAGTAGGGGGCGGCACTGAAGCTTTCTTT. It is translated as CASSPEVGGGTEAFF.